A selection of T cell receptor beta chains follows, all from one sample in a study of T-cell reconstitution after alpha-beta-depleted transplantation in children. TCRdb re-derived calls from the PCR reads in MiXCR, one entry per CDR3 protein. The repertoire holds more than 450,000 distinct CDR3 sequences, with around 16% as singletons. The sample here was PBMCs from the stem cell graft donor, taken from the stem cell graft. All receptors derive from a human donor who donated a stem cell graft to a child with acute lymphoblastic leukemia. CDR3s include the opening cysteine and the closing phenylalanine or tryptophan. The order of the fields is CDR3 protein, CDR3 DNA, D gene, J gene, clone size, CDR3 length, V gene. The D gene is left open where the match is weak. Size is omitted from some rows. Given values are once, few, many or a class for expanded clones.

cdr3_aa: CASKAGVNTEAFF
cdr3_nt: TGTGCCAGCAAGGCAGGGGTGAACACTGAAGCTTTCTTT
d_call: .
j_call: TRBJ1-1
clone_size: few
cdr3_length: 13
v_call: TRBV25-1

cdr3_aa: CSALQLRDVTEAFF
cdr3_nt: TGCAGTGCCCTCCAGCTCAGGGACGTAACTGAAGCTTTCTTT
d_call: .
j_call: TRBJ1-1
clone_size: few
cdr3_length: 14
v_call: TRBV20-1

cdr3_aa: CASSTGLAVEQYF
cdr3_nt: TGCGCCAGCAGCACGGGACTAGCTGTCGAGCAGTACTTC
d_call: TRBD2
j_call: TRBJ2-7
clone_size: .
cdr3_length: 13
v_call: TRBV5-1

cdr3_aa: CASSRQVRPGDTQYF
cdr3_nt: TGTGCCAGCAGTAGACAGGTTCGGCCGGGAGATACGCAGTATTTT
d_call: .
j_call: TRBJ2-3
clone_size: few
cdr3_length: 15
v_call: TRBV27

cdr3_aa: CASSIDVSNQPQHF
cdr3_nt: TGTGCCAGTAGTATAGATGTTAGCAATCAGCCCCAGCATTTT
d_call: .
j_call: TRBJ1-5
clone_size: .
cdr3_length: 14
v_call: TRBV19

cdr3_aa: CASREVGSKETQYF
cdr3_nt: TGTGCCAGCAGGGAGGTCGGGTCTAAAGAGACCCAGTACTTC
d_call: .
j_call: TRBJ2-5
clone_size: .
cdr3_length: 14
v_call: TRBV25-1

cdr3_aa: CASSQGWTVSNQPQHF
cdr3_nt: TGCGCCAGCAGCCAAGGTTGGACAGTAAGCAATCAGCCCCAGCATTTT
d_call: .
j_call: TRBJ1-5
clone_size: few
cdr3_length: 16
v_call: TRBV4-1

cdr3_aa: CASSVEGLQETQYF
cdr3_nt: TGTGCCAGCAGCGTAGAAGGACTCCAAGAGACCCAGTACTTC
d_call: .
j_call: TRBJ2-5
clone_size: many
cdr3_length: 14
v_call: TRBV9

cdr3_aa: CASSGTVGNTEAFF
cdr3_nt: TGTGCCAGCAGCGGGACAGTGGGCAACACTGAAGCTTTCTTT
d_call: TRBD1
j_call: TRBJ1-1
clone_size: few
cdr3_length: 14
v_call: TRBV6-1

cdr3_aa: CASSQEGTSGRSNEQFF
cdr3_nt: TGTGCCAGCAGCCAAGAAGGGACTAGCGGGAGAAGTAATGAGCAGTTCTTC
d_call: TRBD2
j_call: TRBJ2-1
clone_size: few
cdr3_length: 17
v_call: TRBV3-1